This T cell receptor beta chain was recorded in a study of vaccination and CD4 T cells after COVID-19 (dated by TCRdb to the early 2020s). Background for the entire study: Convalescent patients had a positive SARS-CoV-2 result on nasal swab PCR, and of these patients, under ten had mild disease and one had severe disease. The cultures were stimulated with overlapping spike peptide pools from SARS-CoV-2 and from the common cold coronaviruses HCoV-NL63, HCoV-OC43 and HCoV-229E. In control cultures, a CEFX viral epitope pool was used as positive control, an HIV-1 Nef peptide pool was used as negative control, or no peptide was added. Two doses of either the Pfizer-BioNTech BNT162b2 vaccine (n=8) or the Moderna mRNA-1273 vaccine (n=2) were administered to participants. The convalescent cohort included six males and four females, with two Hispanic individuals, seven Caucasians, two Asians and one multiracial person. The spike-specific CD4+ TCR repertoire was compared before and after mRNA vaccination in over nine COVID-19 convalescent patients and a few infection-naive healthy vaccine recipients. Post-COVID blood samples from convalescent patients were collected a median of roughly 100 days after diagnosis, with a range of roughly 35 to 180 days. The time from the second vaccine dose to post-vaccine blood sampling had a median of roughly 70 days and ranged from about 12 to 250 days. Results and caveats for the whole study, not just this receptor: Relatively few convalescent patients were included in the study, and early timepoints after natural infection were not analyzed. Although the median number of SARS-CoV-2-reactive clonotypes went up from roughly 20 after infection to some 37 after vaccination, the increase was not significant. Of the vaccine-specific clones found in convalescent patients, nearly all (304 of 307) were mono-reactive for SARS-CoV-2 spike instead of being cross-reactive with common cold coronaviruses. Among the post-vaccine SARS-CoV-2-reactive clones in convalescent patients, a median about 86% showed up only after vaccination, which suggests vaccine-specific priming.

The sample's treatment or condition label is to be understood as: roughly 10-day PBMC culture with coronavirus spike peptide pools or control peptides (ViraFEST assay). The ViraFEST assay was used in the study, in which antigen-specific T cells were expanded with peptide pools and expanded clonotypes were subsequently identified by TCR sequencing. The positive SARS-CoV-2 PCR tests of the convalescent patients were dated from March to December 2020, before the Alpha, Beta and Delta variants emerged in the United States. Each well held about 2.2 million PBMCs cultured in IMDM containing approximately 5% human AB serum and around 9.2 IU/ml IL-2, with roughly 10 ug/ml peptide pools added. Half of the culture medium was replaced with fresh IL-2-containing medium on days 3 and 7. CD4+ T cells were isolated after about 10 days of culture through negative selection using the EasySep CD4+ T cell isolation kit. Ficoll-Paque Plus gradient centrifugation was used to isolate PBMCs from whole blood, and the isolated PBMCs were then either used fresh or cryopreserved at -140C. In general, triplicate wells were set up for every culture condition.

Libraries were built with PCR. DNA from cultured CD4+ T cells was subjected to TCR sequencing with the Oncomine TCR Beta short-read assay at the Johns Hopkins FTIC core. The QIAamp micro DNA kit was used to extract genomic DNA from the cultured CD4+ T cells. Oncomine TCR Beta libraries from cultured CD4+ T cells were pooled with unique dual indexes and sequenced on an Illumina iSeq 100. As for the authors' bioinformatics: Non-productive sequences were filtered out, and CDR3s that did not start with C, did not end with F or W, or were shorter than 7 amino acids were discarded. Antigen-specific clonotypes were identified using the MANAFEST web application through comparison of peptide-stimulated wells with reference and other culture wells. Positive clones required FDR below 0.05, an odds ratio above 5, and productive frequency above 0.1% in at least two of three replicate wells. A clonotype was classed as cross-reactive if the clonotype showed significant expansion both in SARS-CoV-2 spike wells and in at least one common cold coronavirus spike condition. Similarity between CDR3 sequences was evaluated in R version 3.6.1 using Levenshtein distances (stringdist) and unrooted phylogenetic trees (ape). The public reads were quality trimmed at Q25 with fastp and then assembled into clones with MiXCR by TCRdb, keeping productive beta chains. One record per CDR3 amino acid sequence lists the most common genes and DNA. TCRdb, not the authors, supplied the V and J calls. This sample has approximately 11,000 distinct CDR3 sequences in its table, and around a third of those were observed once. The top ten hold approximately 8.8% of the sample.

V loses 7 bases at its end and J loses 5 bases; junction bases beyond the gene matches: 9. From the cysteine up to the phenylalanine, the CDR3 has a length of 15 residues. The entry retains the CDR3 DNA only, 45 bases that are in frame from base 1. For CDR1 and CDR2, the germline V gene lists MNHEY and SVGEGT. About this clonotype itself: This clone's antigen is unknown. No qualities accompany the bases; no much larger clone lies one base away.

This TCR came from a human donor who had recovered from COVID-19. The sequencing input was CD4+ T cells from blood, cultured in vitro. The V and J segments used are TRBV6-2 or TRBV6-3 and TRBJ2-2, and 8 junction bases match TRBD1. The DNA is TGTGCCAGCACCACGGGACAGGTCTTGACCGGGGAGCTGTTTTTT. The encoded protein is CASTTGQVLTGELFF.